These 32 T cell receptor beta chains originate from one sample sequenced in a study of identical twins. One entry per CDR3 protein results from TCRdb running MiXCR on the 5' RACE reads. This table holds approximately 300,000 distinct CDR3 sequences, roughly 9% found once. The same data also went into a second study, on yellow fever vaccine responses in identical twins.

The material sequenced was CD8+ T cells sorted from blood. The receptors shown here come from a woman younger than 35 in good health.

This clonotype was detected ten times or more. The DNA for the CDR3 is TGTGCCAGCAGCTTATCCGGGAGAGAGCAGTTCTTC. Protein sequence: CASSLSGREQFF. V usage is TRBV5-5 and J usage is TRBJ2-1; D may be TRBD2 (6 bases). The CDR3 is made up of 12 amino acids. V lost 2 bases, J lost 10 bases, and 10 bases lay in between. Per germline, CDR1 SGHKS and CDR2 YYEKEE (reference sequence).

This clonotype appeared a few times. The chain uses TRBV6-2 or TRBV6-3 and TRBJ2-3, with TRBD1 matching 8 bases. The CDR3 is 13 residues long. The germline CDR1 and CDR2 sequences are MNHEY and SVGEGT. V was clipped by 10 bases and J by 3 bases; unmatched bases: 6. Here the CDR3 DNA reads TGTGCCACCCGGACAGGGACTACAGATACGCAGTATTTT. Protein product: CATRTGTTDTQYF.

V gene TRBV5-1 combines with J gene TRBJ2-2; D unclear. CDR1 and CDR2 (germline): SGHRS, YFSETQ. V was clipped by 5 bases and J by 1 base, with 12 bases between them. CDR3 length: 15 amino acids. The CDR3 reads CASRPDWRNTGELFF. The DNA of the CDR3 is TGCGCCAGCAGGCCCGACTGGAGGAACACCGGGGAGCTGTTTTTT.

The genes are TRBV6-2 or TRBV6-3 and TRBJ1-5; D perhaps matches TRBD1 (5 bases). V lost 7 bases and J 1 base, leaving 14 bases between the germline ends. Germline V CDR1 and CDR2: MNHEY, SVGEGT. This CDR3 region has 15 residues. The CDR3 here is CASTPIGASNQPQHF. The CDR3, as DNA: TGTGCCAGCACCCCCATTGGGGCGAGCAATCAGCCCCAGCATTTT.

At least ten counts were recorded for this clonotype. The CDR3 here is CASSSGGIYNEQFF. CDR3 DNA: TGTGCCAGCAGTTCTGGCGGTATCTACAATGAGCAGTTCTTC. The gene calls are TRBV12-3 or TRBV12-4 and TRBJ2-1; D uncertain. The CDR3 covers 14 residues. The V end lost 4 bases, the J end lost 3 bases, and 10 bases lay between the germline ends.

This clonotype was seen only a few times. The chain couples TRBV20-1 to TRBJ2-3; the D gene is possibly TRBD2 (6 bases). The CDR3 contains 16 residues. Germline V gives CDR1 DFQATT, CDR2 SNEGSKA (reference sequence). Between the trimmed V and J ends, which lost 0 bases and 0 bases, there was a span of 13 bases. CDR3 loop: CSARDWGDSSTDTQYF. CDR3 DNA: TGCAGTGCTAGAGATTGGGGGGACTCTAGCACAGATACGCAGTATTTT.

This clonotype was seen a few times. The chain links TRBV12-3 or TRBV12-4 to TRBJ1-2, with a tentative D call TRBD1 (6 bases). The V end lost 2 bases, the J end lost 6 bases, and 13 bases lay between the germline ends. This CDR3 contains 14 residues. CDR3 nucleotide sequence: TGTGCCAGCAGTTTATTAACGGGGACACATGGCTACACCTTC. It specifies CASSLLTGTHGYTF.

The gene calls are TRBV27 and TRBJ2-7; D could derive from TRBD1 or TRBD2 (5 bases each). Germline CDR1 is MNHEY and CDR2 is SMNVEV (reference sequence). This CDR3 has 15 amino acids. V was pared by 7 bases and J by 4 bases, with 20 bases between. CDR3 amino acids: CASTERGSQAYEQYF. Written as DNA, the CDR3 is TGTGCCAGCACCGAGAGGGGCTCGCAGGCTTACGAGCAGTACTTC.

This clonotype appeared many times. This rearrangement joins TRBV6-5 to TRBJ1-1; no reliable D call. The CDR3 sequence is 15 residues long. V was pared by 0 bases and J by 0 bases, with 8 bases between. Germline CDR1 and CDR2: MNHEY and SVGAGI. The CDR3 region has the DNA TGTGCCAGCAGTTACTCCTTAGCAATGAACACTGAAGCTTTCTTT. Protein sequence: CASSYSLAMNTEAFF.

This clonotype showed up just a few times. The V call is TRBV15, the J call TRBJ2-7; D call uncertain. Germline CDR1 is LNHNV and CDR2 is YYDKDF (reference sequence). This CDR3 has 14 residues. Deletions cut 0 bases from V and 3 bases from J, with 9 bases between. The CDR3 loop is CATSREAAYYEQYF. CDR3 nucleotide sequence: TGTGCCACCAGCAGAGAGGCGGCTTACTACGAGCAGTACTTC.

This clonotype has at least ten counts. The chain uses TRBV7-9 and TRBJ2-7; TRBD1 matches 8 bases. J gave up 6 bases and V 4 bases, and 8 bases lay outside the gene matches. Germline-derived CDR1 and CDR2 are SEHNR and FQNEAQ (reference sequence). The CDR3 runs to 14 residues. The CDR3 region has the DNA TGTGCCAGCAGCTCACCCCGGACAGGGAGCGAGCAGTACTTC. Its translation: CASSSPRTGSEQYF.

The rearrangement uses TRBV6-2 or TRBV6-3 and TRBJ2-3; D gene unclear. CDR3 length: 12 amino acids. Per the germline V gene, CDR1 is MNHEY and CDR2 is SVGEGT. Trimming shortened V by 2 bases and J by 6 bases, and 6 bases separated the two germline ends. The CDR3, as DNA: TGTGCCAGCAGTTACAATACGGATACGCAGTATTTT. The encoded protein is CASSYNTDTQYF.

This clonotype appeared a few times. The germline gene is not matched at one end of the junction; a read error may be the cause. The V call is TRBV7-7, the J call TRBJ2-2; 11 bases agree with TRBD1. Germline lookup yields CDR1 SSHAT and CDR2 FNYEAQ (reference sequence). The CDR3 contains 15 residues. Written as DNA, the CDR3 is TGTGCTAGCAGCTCCGGGACAGGGGGAAAGGAGGAGCTGTTTTTT. This codes for CASSSGTGGKEELFF.

This clonotype was seen many times. The rearrangement uses TRBV12-3 or TRBV12-4 and TRBJ1-5; D gene unclear. V shed 2 bases and J shed 2 bases, with 13 bases lying between them. The CDR3 contains 16 residues. The CDR3 region is CASSLWRLGGNQPQHF. In DNA form, the CDR3 reads TGTGCCAGCAGTTTATGGAGGCTTGGTGGCAATCAGCCCCAGCATTTT.

Within the sample, this clonotype is medium-sized. The chain uses TRBV7-9 and TRBJ2-7, with D perhaps assigned TRBD1 or TRBD2 (5 bases each). V lost 0 bases and J 5 bases, leaving 8 bases between the germline ends. CDR1 is SEHNR and CDR2 is FQNEAQ in the germline V gene (reference sequence). This CDR3 has 13 amino acids. The CDR3 coding sequence is TGTGCCAGCAGCTTAGCGGGGGACCACGAGCAGTACTTC. As protein: CASSLAGDHEQYF.

This clonotype has a count of ten or more. V and J are TRBV7-2 and TRBJ2-1; TRBD2 matches at 10 bases. Germline assignment: CDR1 SGHTA and CDR2 FQGNSA. Unmatched junction bases numbered 8, after V lost 2 bases and J lost 4 bases. CDR3 length equals 17 residues. CDR3 region: CASSLPSGLAAYNEQFF. The CDR3 coding sequence is TGTGCCAGCAGCTTACCCAGCGGACTAGCGGCATACAATGAGCAGTTCTTC. Based on the CDR3 plus reference TRBV7-2 and TRBJ2-1, the full variable domain is GAGVSQSPSNKVTEKGKDVELRCDPISGHTALYWYRQSLGQGLEFLIYFQGNSAPDKSGLPSDRFSAERTGGSVSTLTIQRTQQEDSAVYLCASSLPSGLAAYNEQFFGPGTRLTVL.

Many counts were recorded for this clonotype. The rearrangement links TRBV7-6 to TRBJ2-1; no clear D. Trimming cost V 0 bases and J 7 bases, with 7 bases left between them. CDR3 length: 13 amino acids. Germline-derived CDR1 and CDR2 are SGHVS and FNYEAQ. As DNA, the CDR3 is TGTGCCAGCAGCTTAGCGGTGGGAAATGAGCAGTTCTTC. Its translation: CASSLAVGNEQFF.

The rearrangement links TRBV7-9 to TRBJ2-7, with 8 bases aligning to TRBD1. The CDR3 runs to 15 residues. Per germline, CDR1 SEHNR and CDR2 FQNEAQ (reference sequence). J gave up 4 bases and V 8 bases, and 13 bases lay outside the gene matches. The CDR3 DNA reads as TGTGCCAGCTTCCCTGAGACAGGGGCGGATTACGAGCAGTACTTC. Translating gives CASFPETGADYEQYF.

The genes are TRBV20-1 and TRBJ2-1, with 8 bases aligning to TRBD2. CDR1 is DFQATT, CDR2 SNEGSKA, per germline (reference sequence). V shed 0 bases, J shed 1 base, and the junction held 8 bases outside the gene matches. The CDR3 sequence is 17 residues long. The CDR3 DNA reads as TGCAGTGCTAGAGATCCCCAGACTAGCGAGTCCTACAATGAGCAGTTCTTC. Translating gives CSARDPQTSESYNEQFF.

The sample holds a few counts of this clonotype. The V call is TRBV27, the J call TRBJ2-1; weak D call: TRBD2 (5 bases). The CDR3 spans 14 residues. V dropped 6 bases and J dropped 0 bases, with 9 bases sitting between them. Germline V gene sequence: CDR1 MNHEY, CDR2 SMNVEV (reference sequence). CDR3 DNA sequence: TGTGCCAGCAGGGTAGCGTTCTCCTACAATGAGCAGTTCTTC. As protein: CASRVAFSYNEQFF.

This clonotype was detected ten times or more. V gene TRBV9 combines with J gene TRBJ2-7, with TRBD2 matching 9 bases. This CDR3 region has 15 residues. The junction had 6 bases not matched to a gene; V was cut back by 0 bases and J by 5 bases. Germline assignment: CDR1 SGDLS and CDR2 YYNGEE. DNA for the CDR3: TGTGCCAGCAGCGTAGGGAGCGGGAGGAACGACGAGCAGTACTTC. Protein sequence: CASSVGSGRNDEQYF.

Ten or more counts support this clonotype. V is TRBV20-1 and J is TRBJ1-1, with 11 bases that match TRBD1. CDR1 is DFQATT and CDR2 is SNEGSKA in the germline V gene (reference sequence). With 1 base clipped from V and 8 bases from J, the junction kept 12 bases outside the gene matches. The CDR3 sequence is 16 residues long. This CDR3 is CSARGTRDRGYLEAFF. The CDR3 DNA is TGCAGTGCTAGAGGTACCCGGGACAGGGGGTACCTGGAAGCTTTCTTT.

This clonotype was observed at least ten times. The chain is built from TRBV6-5 and TRBJ2-1; weak D call: TRBD2 (6 bases). The CDR3 is 16 amino acids. Germline V gene lookup returns CDR1 MNHEY and CDR2 SVGAGI. V lost 0 bases, J lost 0 bases, and 9 bases lay in between. For the CDR3, the DNA is TGTGCCAGCAGTTACTCGGGCGGGAACTCCTACAATGAGCAGTTCTTC. This sequence encodes CASSYSGGNSYNEQFF.

There are many counts of this clonotype. This chain joins TRBV7-8 and TRBJ2-7; no reliable D call. V lost 5 bases to trimming and J lost 2 bases, with 13 bases between them. The CDR3 has 14 residues. CDR1 and CDR2 from the germline V gene are SGHVS and FQNEAQ. The CDR3 spells CASSPQQIPYEQYF. The CDR3 bases are TGTGCCAGCAGCCCACAACAGATTCCCTACGAGCAGTACTTC.

The V gene is TRBV7-9, the J gene TRBJ1-1; possible D gene TRBD1, 5 bases. V shed 5 bases and J shed 1 base, with 8 bases lying between them. From germline, CDR1 is SEHNR and CDR2 FQNEAQ (reference sequence). The CDR3 is 13 residues long. As DNA, the CDR3 is TGTGCCAGCAGCAGTACAGGGAACACTGAAGCTTTCTTT. Translation: CASSSTGNTEAFF.

This clonotype was counted many times. This chain joins TRBV12-3 or TRBV12-4 and TRBJ2-7; D gene uncertain. Between the trimmed V and J ends, which lost 1 base and 12 bases, there was a span of 19 bases. The CDR3 contains 14 residues. Here the CDR3 DNA reads TGTGCCAGCAGTTTAGGCACGGGCGTTGGGAATCCGTACTTC. Its translation: CASSLGTGVGNPYF.

In this sample, this clonotype turned up a few times. The chain joins TRBV18 to TRBJ2-3; TRBD1 aligns across 9 bases. V lost 5 bases to trimming and J lost 0 bases; unmatched junction nucleotides: 12. The CDR3 consists of 18 residues. Germline loops: CDR1 KGHSH, CDR2 LQKENI. Written as DNA, the CDR3 is TGTGCCAGCTCAACAACGGGACAGGGCCTACGGAGCACAGATACGCAGTATTTT. Its translation is CASSTTGQGLRSTDTQYF.

The chain recombines TRBV6-2 or TRBV6-3 with TRBJ2-1; no clear D gene. The length of the CDR3 is 12 residues. Trimming left V 6 bases short and J 7 bases short, with 10 bases between. Looked up from germline, CDR1 is MNHEY and CDR2 is SVGEGT. The CDR3: CASSLMRNEQFF. The DNA of the CDR3 is TGTGCCAGCAGCTTAATGAGGAATGAGCAGTTCTTC.

This clonotype was counted only a few times. CDR3 sequence: CSVKGPKNIQYF. The CDR3 DNA is TGCAGCGTTAAGGGTCCCAAAAACATTCAGTACTTC. The J gene is TRBJ2-4, the V gene TRBV29-1; D gene uncertain. Germline CDR1 is SQVTM and CDR2 is ANQGSEA. The CDR3 spans 12 residues. Between the trimmed V and J ends, which lost 5 bases and 2 bases, there was a span of 7 bases.

To note about this clonotype: An end of the junction does not agree with germline; a read error may underlie this. V usage is TRBV20-1 and J usage is TRBJ2-1, with 15 bases fitting TRBD2. Germline V gene lookup returns CDR1 DFQATT and CDR2 SNEGSKA (reference sequence). The CDR3 covers 19 residues. Written as DNA, the CDR3 is TGCTGTGCTAGAGACGCTAGCGGACTAGCGGGAGGGCTCTACAATGAGCAGTTCTTC. Its protein product is CCARDASGLAGGLYNEQFF.

J is TRBJ2-5 and V is TRBV11-2, with 16 bases that match TRBD2. This CDR3 comprises 16 residues. The germline V gene encodes CDR1 SGHAT and CDR2 FQNNGV. V gave up 4 bases and J gave up 13 bases; unmatched junction bases: 12. The CDR3 here is CASSSEVGTSGRATYF. In nucleotides, the CDR3 is TGTGCCAGCAGCTCAGAGGTGGGGACTAGCGGGAGGGCCACGTACTTC.

This clonotype was observed at least ten times. The rearrangement joins TRBV4-3 to TRBJ2-6, with D perhaps TRBD1 (6 bases). V was shortened by 0 bases and J by 0 bases, with 9 bases between the two germline ends. The germline CDR1 and CDR2 sequences are LGHNA and YSLEER. This CDR3 is built from 17 residues. CDR3 amino acids: CASSQDGTNSGANVLTF. The CDR3 bases are TGCGCCAGCAGCCAAGACGGGACAAACTCTGGGGCCAACGTCCTGACTTTC.